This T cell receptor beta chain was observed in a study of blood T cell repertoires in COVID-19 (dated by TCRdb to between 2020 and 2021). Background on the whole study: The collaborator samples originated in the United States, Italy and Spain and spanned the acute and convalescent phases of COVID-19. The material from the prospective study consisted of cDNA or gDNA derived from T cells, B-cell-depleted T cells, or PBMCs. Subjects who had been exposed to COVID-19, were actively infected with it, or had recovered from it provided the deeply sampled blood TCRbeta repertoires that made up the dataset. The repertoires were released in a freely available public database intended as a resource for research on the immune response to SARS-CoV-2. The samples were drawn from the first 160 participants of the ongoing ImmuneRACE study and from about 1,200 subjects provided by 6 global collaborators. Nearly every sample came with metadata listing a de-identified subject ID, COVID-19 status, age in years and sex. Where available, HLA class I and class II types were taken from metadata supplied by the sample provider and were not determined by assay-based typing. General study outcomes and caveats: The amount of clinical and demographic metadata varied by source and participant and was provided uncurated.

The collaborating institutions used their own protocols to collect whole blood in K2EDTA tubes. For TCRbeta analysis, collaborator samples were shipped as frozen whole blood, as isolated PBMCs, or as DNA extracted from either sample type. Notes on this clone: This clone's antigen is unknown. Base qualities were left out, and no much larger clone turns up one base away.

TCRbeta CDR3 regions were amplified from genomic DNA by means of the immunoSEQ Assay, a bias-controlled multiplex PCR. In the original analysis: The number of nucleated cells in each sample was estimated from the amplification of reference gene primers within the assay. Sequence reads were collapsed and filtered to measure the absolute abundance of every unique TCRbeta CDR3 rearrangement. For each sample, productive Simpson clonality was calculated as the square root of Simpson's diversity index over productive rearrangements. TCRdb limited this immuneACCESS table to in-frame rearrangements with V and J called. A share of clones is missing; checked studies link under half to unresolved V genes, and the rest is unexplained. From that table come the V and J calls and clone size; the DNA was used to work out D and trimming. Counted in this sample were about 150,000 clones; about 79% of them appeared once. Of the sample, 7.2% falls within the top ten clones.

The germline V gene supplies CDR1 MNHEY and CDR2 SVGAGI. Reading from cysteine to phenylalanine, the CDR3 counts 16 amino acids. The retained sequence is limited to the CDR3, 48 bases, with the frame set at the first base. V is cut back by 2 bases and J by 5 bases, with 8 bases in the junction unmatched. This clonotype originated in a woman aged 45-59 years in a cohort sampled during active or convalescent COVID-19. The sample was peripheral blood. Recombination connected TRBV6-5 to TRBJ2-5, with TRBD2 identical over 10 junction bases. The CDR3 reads CASSYETAGGLETQYF. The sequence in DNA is TGTGCCAGCAGTTACGAAACAGCGGGGGGGTTGGAGACCCAGTACTTC.